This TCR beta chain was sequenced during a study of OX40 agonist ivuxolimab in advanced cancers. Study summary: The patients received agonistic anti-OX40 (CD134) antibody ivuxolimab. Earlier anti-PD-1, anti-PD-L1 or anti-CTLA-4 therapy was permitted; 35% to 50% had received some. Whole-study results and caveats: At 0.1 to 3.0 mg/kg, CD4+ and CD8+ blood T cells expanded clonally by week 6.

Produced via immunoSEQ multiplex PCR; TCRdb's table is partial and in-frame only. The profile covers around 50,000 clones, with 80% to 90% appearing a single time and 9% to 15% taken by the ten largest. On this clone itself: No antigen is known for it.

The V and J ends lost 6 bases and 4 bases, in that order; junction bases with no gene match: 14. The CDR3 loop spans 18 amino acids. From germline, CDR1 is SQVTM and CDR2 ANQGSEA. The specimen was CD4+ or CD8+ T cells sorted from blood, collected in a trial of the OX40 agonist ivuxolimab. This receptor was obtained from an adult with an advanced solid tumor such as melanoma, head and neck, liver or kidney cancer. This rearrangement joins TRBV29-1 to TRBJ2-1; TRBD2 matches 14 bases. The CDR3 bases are TGCAGCGTCTCGGGACTAGCGGGAGACGGGGGGCGATACAATGAGCAGTTCTTC. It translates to CSVSGLAGDGGRYNEQFF.